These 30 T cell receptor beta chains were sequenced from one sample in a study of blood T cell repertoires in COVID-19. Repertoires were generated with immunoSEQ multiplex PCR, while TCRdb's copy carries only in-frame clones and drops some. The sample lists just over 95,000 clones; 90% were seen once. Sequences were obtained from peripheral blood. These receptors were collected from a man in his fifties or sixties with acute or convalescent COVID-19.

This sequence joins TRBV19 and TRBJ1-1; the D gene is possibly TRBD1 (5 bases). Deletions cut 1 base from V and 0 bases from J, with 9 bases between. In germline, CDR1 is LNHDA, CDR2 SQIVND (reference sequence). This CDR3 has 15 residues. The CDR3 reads CASSIVGALNTEAFF. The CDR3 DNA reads TGTGCCAGTAGTATAGTAGGGGCTCTGAACACTGAAGCTTTCTTT.

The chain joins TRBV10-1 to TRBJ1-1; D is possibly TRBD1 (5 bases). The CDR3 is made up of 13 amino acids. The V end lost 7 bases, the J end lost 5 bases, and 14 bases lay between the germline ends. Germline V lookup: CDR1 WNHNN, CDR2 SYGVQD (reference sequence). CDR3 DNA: TGCGCCAGCAACCACCCCGGGGGGACTGAAGCTTTCTTT. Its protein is CASNHPGGTEAFF.

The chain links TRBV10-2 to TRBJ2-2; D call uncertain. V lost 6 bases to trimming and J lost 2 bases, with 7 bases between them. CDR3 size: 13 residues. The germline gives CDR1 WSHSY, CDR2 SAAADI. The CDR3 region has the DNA TGCGCCAGCAGCATGGCCAACACCGGGGAGCTGTTTTTT. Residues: CASSMANTGELFF.

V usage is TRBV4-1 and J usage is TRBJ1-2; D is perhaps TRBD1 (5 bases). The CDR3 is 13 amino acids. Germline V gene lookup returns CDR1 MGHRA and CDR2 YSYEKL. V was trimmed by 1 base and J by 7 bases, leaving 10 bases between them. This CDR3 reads CASSQGGGGGYTF. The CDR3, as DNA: TGCGCCAGCAGCCAAGGCGGGGGTGGTGGCTACACCTTC.

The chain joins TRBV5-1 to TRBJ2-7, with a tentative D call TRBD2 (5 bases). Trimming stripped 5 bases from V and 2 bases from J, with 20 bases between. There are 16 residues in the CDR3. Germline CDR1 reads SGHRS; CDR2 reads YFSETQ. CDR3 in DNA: TGCGCCAGCAGGCGTCAAGCTAGCTCACACACCTACGAGCAGTACTTC. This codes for CASRRQASSHTYEQYF. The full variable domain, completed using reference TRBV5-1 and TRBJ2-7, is KAGVTQTPRYLIKTRGQQVTLSCSPISGHRSVSWYQQTPGQGLQFLFEYFSETQRNKGNFPGRFSGRQFSNSRSEMNVSTLELGDSALYLCASRRQASSHTYEQYFGPGTRLTVT.

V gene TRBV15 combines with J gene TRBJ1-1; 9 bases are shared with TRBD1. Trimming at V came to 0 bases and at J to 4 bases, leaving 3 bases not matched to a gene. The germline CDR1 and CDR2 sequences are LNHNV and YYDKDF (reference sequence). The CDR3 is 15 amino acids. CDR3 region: CATSREQGAPTEAFF. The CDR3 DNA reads TGTGCCACCAGCAGAGAACAGGGGGCGCCCACTGAAGCTTTCTTT.

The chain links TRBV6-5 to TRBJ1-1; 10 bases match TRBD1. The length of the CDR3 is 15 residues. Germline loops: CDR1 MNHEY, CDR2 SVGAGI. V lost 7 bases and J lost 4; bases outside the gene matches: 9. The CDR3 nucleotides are TGTGCCAGCATCCGACAGGGGGCGTCTACCACTGAAGCTTTCTTT. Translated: CASIRQGASTTEAFF.

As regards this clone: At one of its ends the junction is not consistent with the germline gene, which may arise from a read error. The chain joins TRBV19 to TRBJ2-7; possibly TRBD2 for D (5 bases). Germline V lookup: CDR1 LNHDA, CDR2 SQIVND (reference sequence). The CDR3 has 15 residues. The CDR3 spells CASSLEGTYSSEQYF. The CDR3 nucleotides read TGTGCCAGTAGTCTCGAGGGCACCTATTCCTCCGAGCAGTACTTC.

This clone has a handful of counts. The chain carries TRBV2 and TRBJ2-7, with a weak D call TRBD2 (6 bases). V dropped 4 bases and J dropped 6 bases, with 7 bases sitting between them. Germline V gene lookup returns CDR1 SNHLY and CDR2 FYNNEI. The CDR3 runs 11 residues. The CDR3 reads CASSAGSEQYF. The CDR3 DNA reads TGTGCCAGCAGTGCCGGGAGCGAGCAGTACTTC. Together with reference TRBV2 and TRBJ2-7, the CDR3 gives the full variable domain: EPEVTQTPSHQVTQMGQEVILRCVPISNHLYFYWYRQILGQKVEFLVSFYNNEISEKSEIFDDQFSVERPDGSNFTLKIRSTKLEDSAMYFCASSAGSEQYFGPGTRLTVT.

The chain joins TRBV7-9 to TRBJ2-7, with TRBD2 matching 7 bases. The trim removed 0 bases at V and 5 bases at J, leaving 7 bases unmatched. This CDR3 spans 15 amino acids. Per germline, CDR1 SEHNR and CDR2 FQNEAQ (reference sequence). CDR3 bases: TGTGCCAGCAGCTTAGCGGGGCGGGAGTTCCACGAGCAGTACTTC. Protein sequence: CASSLAGREFHEQYF.

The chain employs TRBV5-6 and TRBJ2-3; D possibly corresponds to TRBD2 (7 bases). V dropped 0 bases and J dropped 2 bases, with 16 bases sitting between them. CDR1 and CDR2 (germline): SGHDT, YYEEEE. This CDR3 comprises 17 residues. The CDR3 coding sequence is TGTGCCAGCAGCTTGGTCGCGGGGGCCATCTTCACAGATACGCAGTATTTT. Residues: CASSLVAGAIFTDTQYF.

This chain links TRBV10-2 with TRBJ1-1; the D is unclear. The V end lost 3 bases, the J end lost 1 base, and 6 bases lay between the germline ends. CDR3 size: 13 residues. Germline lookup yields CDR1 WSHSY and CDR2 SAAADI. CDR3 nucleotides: TGCGCCAGCAGTGACTTCCCGAACACTGAAGCTTTCTTT. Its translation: CASSDFPNTEAFF.

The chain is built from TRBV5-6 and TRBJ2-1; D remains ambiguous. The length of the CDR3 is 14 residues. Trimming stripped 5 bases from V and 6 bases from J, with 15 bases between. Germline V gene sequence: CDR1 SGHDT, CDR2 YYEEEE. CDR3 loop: CASSHPRTSNEQFF. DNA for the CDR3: TGTGCCAGCAGTCATCCTAGAACCTCCAATGAGCAGTTCTTC.

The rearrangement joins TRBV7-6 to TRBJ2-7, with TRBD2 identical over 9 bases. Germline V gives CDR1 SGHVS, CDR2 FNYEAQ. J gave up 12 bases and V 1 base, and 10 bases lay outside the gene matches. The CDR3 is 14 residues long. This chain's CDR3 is CASSLDPSGKLVYF. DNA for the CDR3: TGTGCCAGCAGCTTAGATCCTAGCGGGAAGTTGGTGTACTTC. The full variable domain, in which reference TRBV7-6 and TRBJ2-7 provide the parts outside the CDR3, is GAGVSQSPRYKVTKRGQDVALRCDPISGHVSLYWYRQALGQGPEFLTYFNYEAQQDKSGLPNDRFSAERPEGSISTLTIQRTEQRDSAMYRCASSLDPSGKLVYFGPGTRLTVT.

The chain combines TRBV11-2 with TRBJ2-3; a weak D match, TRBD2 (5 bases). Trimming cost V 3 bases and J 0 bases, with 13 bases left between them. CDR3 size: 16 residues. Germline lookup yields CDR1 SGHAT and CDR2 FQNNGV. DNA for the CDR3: TGTGCCAGCAGCTTTTCTCGCGGGCGAAGCACAGATACGCAGTATTTT. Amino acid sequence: CASSFSRGRSTDTQYF. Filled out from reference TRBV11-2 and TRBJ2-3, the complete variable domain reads EAGVAQSPRYKIIEKRQSVAFWCNPISGHATLYWYQQILGQGPKLLIQFQNNGVVDDSQLPKDRFSAERLKGVDSTLKIQPAKLEDSAVYLCASSFSRGRSTDTQYFGPGTRLTVL.

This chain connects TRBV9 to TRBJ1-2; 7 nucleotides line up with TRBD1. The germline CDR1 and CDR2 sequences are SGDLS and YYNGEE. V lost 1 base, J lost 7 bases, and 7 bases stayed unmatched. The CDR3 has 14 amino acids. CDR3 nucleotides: TGTGCCAGCAGCGTACAACAGGGGCGGGGTGGCTACACCTTC. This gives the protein CASSVQQGRGGYTF. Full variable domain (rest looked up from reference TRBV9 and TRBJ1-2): DSGVTQTPKHLITATGQRVTLRCSPRSGDLSVYWYQQSLDQGLQFLIQYYNGEERAKGNILERFSAQQFPDLHSELNLSSLELGDSALYFCASSVQQGRGGYTFGSGTRLTVV.

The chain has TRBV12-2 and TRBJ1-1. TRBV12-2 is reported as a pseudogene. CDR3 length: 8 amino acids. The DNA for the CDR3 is TGTGCAAGTCGCCCGGAGTTTTTT. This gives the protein CASRPEFF.

This CDR3 reads CASSLGQDYEQYF. CDR3 bases: TGTGCCAGCAGTTTGGGACAGGACTACGAGCAGTACTTC. This chain links TRBV28 with TRBJ2-7, with TRBD1 identical over 8 bases. This CDR3 has 13 amino acids. V shed 3 bases, J shed 3 bases, and the junction held 1 base outside the gene matches. CDR1 is MDHEN and CDR2 is SYDVKM in the germline V gene.

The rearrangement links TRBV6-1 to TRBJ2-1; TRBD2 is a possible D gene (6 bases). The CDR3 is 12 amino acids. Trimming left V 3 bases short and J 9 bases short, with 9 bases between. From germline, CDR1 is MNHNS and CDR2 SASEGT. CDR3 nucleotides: TGTGCCAGCAGTGACGGGCGGGGTGAGCAGTTCTTC. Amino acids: CASSDGRGEQFF.

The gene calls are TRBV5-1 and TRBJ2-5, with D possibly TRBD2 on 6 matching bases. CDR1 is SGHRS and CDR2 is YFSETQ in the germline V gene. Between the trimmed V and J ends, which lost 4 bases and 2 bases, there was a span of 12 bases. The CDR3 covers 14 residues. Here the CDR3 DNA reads TGCGCCAGCAGCGGCGAGGGGAGGCAAGAGACCCAGTACTTC. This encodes CASSGEGRQETQYF. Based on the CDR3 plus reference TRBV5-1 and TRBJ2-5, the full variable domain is KAGVTQTPRYLIKTRGQQVTLSCSPISGHRSVSWYQQTPGQGLQFLFEYFSETQRNKGNFPGRFSGRQFSNSRSEMNVSTLELGDSALYLCASSGEGRQETQYFGPGTRLLVL.

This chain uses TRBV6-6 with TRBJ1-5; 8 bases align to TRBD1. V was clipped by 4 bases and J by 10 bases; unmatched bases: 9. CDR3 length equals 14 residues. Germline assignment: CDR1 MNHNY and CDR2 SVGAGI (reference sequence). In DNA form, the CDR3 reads TGTGCCAGCAGTTTCGGACAGGGACCGGCCCCCCAGCATTTT. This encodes CASSFGQGPAPQHF.

The DNA of the CDR3 is TGTGCCAGCAGTTTCTCTAGCGGGAGGGCAGGGTTAACAGATACGCAGTATTTT. It codes for CASSFSSGRAGLTDTQYF. The gene calls are TRBV28 and TRBJ2-3, with 12 bases that match TRBD2. J gave up 3 bases and V 3 bases, and 10 bases lay outside the gene matches. Germline assignment: CDR1 MDHEN and CDR2 SYDVKM. This CDR3 contains 18 residues. The full variable domain, with the rest looked up from reference TRBV28 and TRBJ2-3, is DVKVTQSSRYLVKRTGEKVFLECVQDMDHENMFWYRQDPGLGLRLIYFSYDVKMKEKGDIPEGYSVSREKKERFSLILESASTNQTSMYLCASSFSSGRAGLTDTQYFGPGTRLTVL.

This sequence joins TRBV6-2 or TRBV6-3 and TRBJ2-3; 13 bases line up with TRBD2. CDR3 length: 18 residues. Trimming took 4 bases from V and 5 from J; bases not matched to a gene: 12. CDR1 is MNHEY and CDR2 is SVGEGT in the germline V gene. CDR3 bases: TGTGCCAGCAGTTCCAAGCCCCGACTAGCGGGAGGTGTAGATACGCAGTATTTT. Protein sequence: CASSSKPRLAGGVDTQYF.

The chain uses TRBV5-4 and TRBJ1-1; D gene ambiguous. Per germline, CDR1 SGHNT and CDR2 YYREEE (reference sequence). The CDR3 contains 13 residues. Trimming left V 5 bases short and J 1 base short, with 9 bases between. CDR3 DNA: TGTGCCAGCAGTCACACATCGAACACTGAAGCTTTCTTT. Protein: CASSHTSNTEAFF.

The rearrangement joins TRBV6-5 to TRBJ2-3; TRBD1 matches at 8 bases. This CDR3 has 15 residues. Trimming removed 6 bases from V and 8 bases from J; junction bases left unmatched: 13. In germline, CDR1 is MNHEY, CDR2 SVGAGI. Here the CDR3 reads CASRQGGPGGITQYF. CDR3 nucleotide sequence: TGTGCCAGCAGACAAGGGGGGCCAGGGGGCATTACGCAGTATTTT.

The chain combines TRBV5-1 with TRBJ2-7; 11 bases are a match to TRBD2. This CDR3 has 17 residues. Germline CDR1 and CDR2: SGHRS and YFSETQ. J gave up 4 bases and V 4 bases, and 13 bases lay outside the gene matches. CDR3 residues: CASSPRTLAGGLYEQYF. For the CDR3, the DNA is TGCGCCAGCAGCCCCCGGACTCTAGCGGGAGGCCTATACGAGCAGTACTTC.

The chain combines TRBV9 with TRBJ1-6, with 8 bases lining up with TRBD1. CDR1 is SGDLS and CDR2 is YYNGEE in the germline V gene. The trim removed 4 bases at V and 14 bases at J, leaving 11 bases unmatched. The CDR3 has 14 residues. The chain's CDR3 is CASSPPGTGQALHF. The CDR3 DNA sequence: TGTGCCAGCAGCCCGCCCGGGACAGGTCAAGCCCTCCACTTT.

The CDR3 DNA sequence: TGTGCCAGCAGTCTAAGGGGTACTAATGAAAAACTGTTTTTT. Amino acids: CASSLRGTNEKLFF. This chain uses TRBV3-1 (or the pseudogene TRBV3-2) with TRBJ1-4; tentatively, D is TRBD1 (5 bases). The CDR3 contains 14 residues. Germline V lookup: CDR1 LGHDT, CDR2 YNNKEL (reference sequence). V shed 6 bases and J shed 2 bases, with 10 bases lying between them.

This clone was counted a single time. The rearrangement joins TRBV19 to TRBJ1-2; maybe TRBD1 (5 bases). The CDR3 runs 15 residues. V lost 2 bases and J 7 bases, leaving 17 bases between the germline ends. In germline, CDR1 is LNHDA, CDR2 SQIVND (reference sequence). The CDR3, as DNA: TGTGCCAGTAGTATAAATGGAGGGGAAGGGCGTGGCTACACCTTC. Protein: CASSINGGEGRGYTF.

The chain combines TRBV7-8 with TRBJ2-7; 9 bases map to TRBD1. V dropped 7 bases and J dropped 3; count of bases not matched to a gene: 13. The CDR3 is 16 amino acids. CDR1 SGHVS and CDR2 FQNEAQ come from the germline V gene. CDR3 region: CASTSLGDRVDYEQYF. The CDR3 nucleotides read TGTGCCAGCACCTCCCTGGGGGACAGGGTTGACTACGAGCAGTACTTC.